This T cell receptor (beta chain) was identified during a study of vaccination effects on CD4 cells after COVID-19. Points from the study as a whole: Only 1 of 255 vaccine-induced clones from healthy vaccinees cross-reacted with common cold coronaviruses. Few convalescent patients and no early post-infection timepoints were included in the study. Late in the post-vaccination period, infection-induced and vaccine-induced clones underwent marked clonal contraction.

Turning to this clone: Its target is not known.

On roughly day 10 of culture, CD4+ T cells were separated out. Either the BNT162b2 or mRNA-1273 vaccine was given to participants in two doses. People in the vaccine group had not been infected with SARS-CoV-2 before, and their nucleocapsid antibodies were negative. Assay: immunoSEQ multiplex PCR; the TCRdb copy retains only in-frame clones and omits some. The table has tens of thousands of clones, around 74% seen once. This sequence was found in a human donor who received a COVID-19 vaccine. The sample here was CD4+ T cells from PBMCs cultured without peptide, taken after COVID-19 vaccination.

CDR3 loop: CASSRPPETQYF. The CDR3 DNA follows: TGTGCCAGCAGCCGTCCGCCGGAGACCCAGTACTTC. V and J are TRBV3-1 (or the pseudogene TRBV3-2) and TRBJ2-5; no firm D call. This CDR3 contains 12 residues. Trimming took 4 bases from V and 5 from J, leaving 8 bases between them. Germline V gene data show CDR1 as LGHDT and CDR2 as YNNKEL (reference sequence).